This T cell receptor beta chain was documented in a study of shared clonotypes between healthy human individuals. About this clone itself: Its target is not known. This clone may be a read error of a much larger clone one base away.

Assay used: immunoSEQ multiplex PCR; TCRdb lists only in-frame clones, some missing. The sample consists of about a million clones, approximately 80% of them appearing once. The CDR3 covers 16 residues. Germline CDR1 is LGHNA and CDR2 is YNFKEQ. V shed 0 bases, J shed 2 bases, and the junction held 3 bases outside the gene matches. General study findings and limits: The generation probabilities recorded for non-shared clonotypes fell below those of clonotypes shared by all four donors. Few donors limited the genetic and exposure-history diversity represented.

V is TRBV4-2 and J is TRBJ2-1; 8 nucleotides agree with TRBD2. This receptor was obtained from a man in his late teens or twenties in good health. Some clones in this sample may be carry-over from other donors' samples. Input material: memory CD4+ T cells from PBMCs. Subset given: CD45RA-negative fraction. The CDR3, as DNA: TGTGCCAGCAGCCAAGATCCAGCGGGGGCCTACAATGAGCAGTTCTTC. It encodes CASSQDPAGAYNEQFF.